The text below deals with one T cell receptor (beta chain). No antigen is known for it. An end of the junction differs from the germline gene, which may be a read error. Per the publication, the treatment or condition label means: allogeneic hematopoietic cell transplantation with graft depleted of TCRalphabeta T cells and CD19 B cells. The transplant recipients were children given TCRalphabeta/CD19-depleted allogeneic hematopoietic cell grafts. The method behind the library was PCR. The listed sequencing device is Illumina HiSeq 2500. TCR libraries were prepared with molecular barcoding, using unique molecular identifiers to normalize TCRbeta repertoire quantification. TCRdb reanalyzed the raw reads on its own, using fastp at Q25 for trimming and MiXCR for clone calling, and kept in-frame beta chains. One record per CDR3 amino acid sequence lists the most common genes and DNA. This sample comprises about a million distinct CDR3 sequences, less than 30% of them detected only once. Clones ranked in the top ten supply roughly 31% of the sample.

This entry comes from a study of T-cell reconstitution after alpha-beta-depleted transplantation in children (dated by TCRdb to about 2016). Regarding the research as a whole: The study quantitatively tracked T-cell immune reconstitution after TCRalphabeta/CD19-depleted allogeneic hematopoietic cell transplantation in children using TCR repertoire profiling. Summary of the overall study and its limitations: The high TCRbeta diversity at day 60 in some patients was ascribed to recipient T cells and intrathymic progenitors that had survived conditioning. Hyperexpanded clone frequencies declined over subsequent months; after one year, T-cell counts and TCRbeta diversity were mostly attributed to newly produced T cells. The apparently early recovery of alphabetaT-cell counts about two months after transplant reportedly depended on only several hundred rapidly expanded clones that came from non-depleted graft cells.

Including the terminal cysteine and phenylalanine, the CDR3 comprises 8 residues. The sequence is cut down to CDR3 DNA, 24 bases in frame from base 1. From a lookup of the germline V gene, CDR1 and CDR2 are SQVTM and ANQGSEA. The V and J genes are TRBV29-1 and TRBJ1-1; the D gene remains uncertain. The TCR comes from a boy under two years old who had a stem cell transplant for SCID, so the T cells may come from the graft donor. The source was PBMCs, mostly from graft donor cells, collected 360 days after TCRalphabeta/CD19-depleted stem cell transplant. The sequence in DNA is TGCAGCGTTGAGTCCGTGGGGTTT. Its coded protein is CSVESVGF.